Presented here are 19 T cell receptor beta chains from one specimen sequenced in a study of response to subunit inactivated influenza vaccine (dated by TCRdb to 2016 to 2019). The library was made by RT-PCR. Sequencing used an Illumina HiSeq 2500. TCRdb's own reprocessing of the public reads used fastp at Q25 and MiXCR and kept productive beta chains. For every CDR3 protein sequence, its rows merge into one entry that carries the most common genes and DNA. This sample holds 590,000 or so distinct CDR3 sequences; 11% to 15% were observed only once. The ten largest clones capture approximately 7.6% of the sample. The source material was PBMCs from blood, sampled around 14 days before vaccination. Receptors were obtained from a man in his forties or fifties who received an inactivated influenza vaccine. Donor details come from another sample of the same person, matched by shared clones.

In this sample, this clonotype turned up a few times. The rearrangement uses TRBV6-2 or TRBV6-3 and TRBJ2-6; TRBD1 might be the D (6 bases). Germline loops: CDR1 MNHEY, CDR2 SVGEGT. Between the trimmed V and J ends, which lost 5 bases and 0 bases, there was a span of 11 bases. This CDR3 spans 16 amino acids. The CDR3 reads CASSLIGGSGANVLTF. The CDR3 DNA reads TGTGCCAGCAGTCTAATAGGGGGCTCTGGGGCCAACGTCCTGACTTTC.

This chain joins TRBV27 and TRBJ2-7; no clear D gene. Trimming left V 5 bases short and J 4 bases short, with 15 bases between. This CDR3 is built from 14 residues. Germline CDR1 and CDR2: MNHEY and SMNVEV (reference sequence). The CDR3 loop reads CASSRPAWFYEQYF. The CDR3 DNA reads TGTGCCAGCAGTCGACCCGCCTGGTTTTACGAGCAGTACTTC.

V usage is TRBV5-1 and J usage is TRBJ2-7; TRBD1 is a possible D gene (6 bases). The length of the CDR3 is 14 residues. Germline V gives CDR1 SGHRS, CDR2 YFSETQ. Trimming shortened V by 0 bases and J by 2 bases, and 9 bases separated the two germline ends. For the CDR3, the DNA is TGCGCCAGCAGCTTGGCCGAGGGGGCCTACGAGCAGTACTTC. Its translation is CASSLAEGAYEQYF.

Only one count was recorded for this clonotype. A clone one base away is much larger, so this may be a read error. The rearrangement uses TRBV12-3 or TRBV12-4 and TRBJ2-7; D may correspond to TRBD1 or TRBD2 (6 bases each). The CDR3 extends over 14 amino acids. CDR3 coding DNA: TGTGCCAGCAGTTTAATTGGGGGGCCATACGAGCAGAACTTC. Translating it yields CASSLIGGPYEQNF.

The chain employs TRBV5-1 and TRBJ2-6, with D perhaps matching TRBD2 (5 bases). Between the trimmed V and J ends, which lost 0 bases and 0 bases, there was a span of 10 bases. Germline V gene lookup returns CDR1 SGHRS and CDR2 YFSETQ. The CDR3 covers 17 residues. CDR3 in DNA: TGCGCCAGCAGCTTGGACCCGGGGATCTCTGGGGCCAACGTCCTGACTTTC. Translating gives CASSLDPGISGANVLTF.

The sample holds a few counts of this clonotype. The V and J genes are TRBV14 and TRBJ1-1, with unresolved D. Germline assignment: CDR1 SGHDN and CDR2 FVKESK. V lost 1 base to trimming and J lost 4 bases, with 10 bases between them. The CDR3 has 14 amino acids. CDR3 DNA sequence: TGTGCCAGCAGCCAAGGAACCCGGTTCACTGAAGCTTTCTTT. It yields the protein CASSQGTRFTEAFF.

In its sample, this clonotype was seen a few times. The chain employs TRBV29-1 and TRBJ1-1; TRBD1 matches at 7 bases. The ends lost 7 bases at V and 7 bases at J; junction bases unmatched: 6. In germline, CDR1 is SQVTM, CDR2 ANQGSEA. This CDR3 is 11 amino acids long. CDR3 protein: CSGVGTVEAFF. The CDR3 bases are TGCAGCGGCGTCGGGACAGTTGAAGCTTTCTTT.

The chain employs TRBV6-2 or TRBV6-3 and TRBJ2-2, with no clear D. This CDR3 is built from 15 residues. Germline loops: CDR1 MNHEY, CDR2 SVGEGT. V was shortened by 6 bases and J by 7 bases, with 18 bases between the two germline ends. Here the CDR3 reads CASSPTKRFGGELFF. CDR3 DNA sequence: TGTGCCAGCAGCCCGACCAAAAGGTTCGGCGGGGAGCTGTTTTTT.

The chain uses TRBV7-2 and TRBJ2-1, with 7 bases aligning to TRBD1. Germline CDR1 SGHTA, CDR2 FQGNSA. The V gene end was trimmed by 5 bases and the J gene end by 8 bases; junction bases not matched to a gene: 9. This CDR3 is 14 amino acids long. CDR3: CASSNGQVFDEQFF. CDR3 bases: TGTGCCAGCAGCAACGGACAGGTCTTCGATGAGCAGTTCTTC.

The sample holds many counts of this clonotype. The chain uses TRBV6-2 or TRBV6-3 and TRBJ1-2; no clear D gene. The germline V and J ends were trimmed by 0 bases and 6 bases, with 8 bases remaining between them. The CDR3 loop spans 13 amino acids. The germline V gene encodes CDR1 MNHEY and CDR2 SVGEGT. In DNA form, the CDR3 reads TGTGCCAGCAGTTACTCGACAATCCATGGCTACACCTTC. Translated, it gives CASSYSTIHGYTF.

The chain employs TRBV29-1 and TRBJ2-2; D is undetermined. The CDR3 is 12 residues long. V was trimmed by 4 bases and J by 5 bases, leaving 8 bases between them. Germline loops: CDR1 SQVTM, CDR2 ANQGSEA. This CDR3 is CSVARQTGELFF. CDR3 in DNA: TGCAGCGTTGCCCGGCAAACCGGGGAGCTGTTTTTT.

The V and J genes are TRBV11-1 and TRBJ2-2; 7 nucleotides line up with TRBD2. This CDR3 is 18 amino acids long. Germline-derived CDR1 and CDR2 are SGHAT and FQDESV (reference sequence). J lost 2 bases, V lost 5 bases, and 14 bases had no gene match. CDR3 nucleotides: TGTGCCAGCAGCCCCCCCGTACTAGCGACTGCAAACACCGGGGAGCTGTTTTTT. As protein: CASSPPVLATANTGELFF.

This clonotype was detected many times. The chain has TRBV20-1 and TRBJ1-1, with 10 bases fitting TRBD1. The germline V gene encodes CDR1 DFQATT and CDR2 SNEGSKA (reference sequence). Germline trimming cut 3 bases from V and 9 bases from J; bases unmatched to any gene: 4. CDR3 length: 12 residues. The CDR3 is CSASDRGLKAFF. The CDR3 DNA follows: TGCAGTGCTAGTGACAGGGGGCTGAAAGCTTTCTTT.

This chain connects TRBV28 to TRBJ2-1; TRBD1 is a possible D gene (6 bases). The V end lost 6 bases, the J end lost 0 bases, and 12 bases lay between the germline ends. The germline V gene has CDR1 MDHEN and CDR2 SYDVKM. There are 15 residues in the CDR3. As DNA, the CDR3 is TGTGCCAGCAGGACGAGGGGGAGCTCCTACAATGAGCAGTTCTTC. This encodes CASRTRGSSYNEQFF. Complete variable domain (other parts from reference TRBV28 and TRBJ2-1): DVKVTQSSRYLVKRTGEKVFLECVQDMDHENMFWYRQDPGLGLRLIYFSYDVKMKEKGDIPEGYSVSREKKERFSLILESASTNQTSMYLCASRTRGSSYNEQFFGPGTRLTVL.

This clonotype was detected only a few times. The chain couples TRBV6-5 to TRBJ2-3, with unresolved D. V shed 5 bases and J shed 0 bases, with 12 bases lying between them. The germline CDR1 and CDR2 sequences are MNHEY and SVGAGI. The CDR3 runs to 15 residues. CDR3: CASSTDWASTDTQYF. DNA of the CDR3: TGTGCCAGCAGTACCGATTGGGCTAGCACAGATACGCAGTATTTT.

The chain links TRBV15 to TRBJ2-1; D remains ambiguous. V dropped 3 bases and J dropped 0 bases, with 12 bases sitting between them. CDR1 and CDR2 (germline): LNHNV, YYDKDF (reference sequence). The CDR3 length is 16 residues. In DNA, the CDR3 is TGTGCCACCAGCAGCCTACAGCGAAGCTCCTACAATGAGCAGTTCTTC. Translation: CATSSLQRSSYNEQFF. Drawing the rest from reference TRBV15 and TRBJ2-1, the complete variable domain is DAMVIQNPRYQVTQFGKPVTLSCSQTLNHNVMYWYQQKSSQAPKLLFHYYDKDFNNEADTPDNFQSRRPNTSFCFLDIRSPGLGDTAMYLCATSSLQRSSYNEQFFGPGTRLTVL.

The chain carries TRBV6-2 or TRBV6-3 and TRBJ2-7; D gene unclear. This CDR3 contains 11 residues. In germline, CDR1 is MNHEY, CDR2 SVGEGT. The V and J ends lost 2 bases and 9 bases respectively, with 8 bases between them. This CDR3 is CASSYASLQYF. In nucleotides, the CDR3 is TGTGCCAGCAGTTACGCCTCGCTGCAGTACTTC.

V usage is TRBV19 and J usage is TRBJ1-1, with 7 bases lining up with TRBD1. Trimming cost V 4 bases and J 1 base; bases outside gene matches: 24. Per the germline V gene, CDR1 is LNHDA and CDR2 is SQIVND (reference sequence). This CDR3 is built from 21 residues. The CDR3 DNA reads as TGTGCCAGTAGTAGGAATCCGGGACAGATATTCCCCCTTCAACAGAACACTGAAGCTTTCTTT. Translating gives CASSRNPGQIFPLQQNTEAFF.

The V and J genes are TRBV6-2 or TRBV6-3 and TRBJ2-3; possibly TRBD2 for D (5 bases). V was clipped by 6 bases and J by 5 bases, with 18 bases between them. In germline, CDR1 is MNHEY, CDR2 SVGEGT. CDR3 size: 15 residues. CDR3: CASSLLGLRGDTQYF. CDR3 sequence (DNA): TGTGCCAGCAGCCTGTTGGGCCTCCGGGGAGATACGCAGTATTTT.